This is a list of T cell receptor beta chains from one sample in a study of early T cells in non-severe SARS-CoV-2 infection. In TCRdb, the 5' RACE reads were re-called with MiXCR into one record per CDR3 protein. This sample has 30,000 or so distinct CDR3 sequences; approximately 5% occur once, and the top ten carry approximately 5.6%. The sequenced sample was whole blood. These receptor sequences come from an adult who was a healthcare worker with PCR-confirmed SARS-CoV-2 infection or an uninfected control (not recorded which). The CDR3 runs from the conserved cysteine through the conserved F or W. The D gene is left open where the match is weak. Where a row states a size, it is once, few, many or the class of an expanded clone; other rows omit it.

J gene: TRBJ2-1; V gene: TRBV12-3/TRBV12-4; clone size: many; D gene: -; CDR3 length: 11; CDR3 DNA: TGTGCCAGCCTAATGTACAATGAGCAGTTCTTC; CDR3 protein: CASLMYNEQFF
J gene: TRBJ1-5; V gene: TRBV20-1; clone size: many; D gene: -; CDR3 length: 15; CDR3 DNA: TGCAGTGCCTCACAGCTTCCCGGTAGCAATCAGCCCCAGCATTTT; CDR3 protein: CSASQLPGSNQPQHF
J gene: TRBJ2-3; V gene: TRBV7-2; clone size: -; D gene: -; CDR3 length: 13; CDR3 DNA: TGTGCCAGCAGCTTCGTAGCCCCAGATACGCAGTATTTT; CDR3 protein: CASSFVAPDTQYF
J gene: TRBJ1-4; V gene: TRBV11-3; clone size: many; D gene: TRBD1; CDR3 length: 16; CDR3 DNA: TGTGCCAGCAGCTTTCAAGGACAGGCAACTAATGAAAAACTGTTTTTT; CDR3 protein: CASSFQGQATNEKLFF
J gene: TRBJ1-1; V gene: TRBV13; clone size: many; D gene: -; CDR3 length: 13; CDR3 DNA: TGTGCCAGCAGCGGGACATTGAACACTGAAGCTTTCTTT; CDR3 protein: CASSGTLNTEAFF
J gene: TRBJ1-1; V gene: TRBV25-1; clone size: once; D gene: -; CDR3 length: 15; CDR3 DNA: TGTGCCAGCAGTGACTCCCTACTGGGGGGGACTGAAGCTTTCTTT; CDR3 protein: CASSDSLLGGTEAFF
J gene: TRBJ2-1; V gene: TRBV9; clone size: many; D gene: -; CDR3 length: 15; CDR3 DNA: TGTGCCAGCAGCCCCCCCGGAGGGGGTGACAATGAGCAGTTCTTC; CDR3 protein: CASSPPGGGDNEQFF
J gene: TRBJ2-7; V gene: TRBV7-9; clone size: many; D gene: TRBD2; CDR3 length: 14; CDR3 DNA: TGTGCCAGCAGCTTGAGCGGGGGAGACTACGAGCAGTACTTC; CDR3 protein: CASSLSGGDYEQYF
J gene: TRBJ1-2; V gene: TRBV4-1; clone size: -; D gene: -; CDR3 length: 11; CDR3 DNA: TGCGCCAGCAGCCAAGAGAGGGGCTACACCTTC; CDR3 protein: CASSQERGYTF
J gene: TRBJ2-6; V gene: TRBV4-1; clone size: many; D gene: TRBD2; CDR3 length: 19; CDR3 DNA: TGCGCCAGCAGCCAAATCGGACTAGCCGATATCTCTGGGGCCAACGTCCTGACTTTC; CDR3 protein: CASSQIGLADISGANVLTF
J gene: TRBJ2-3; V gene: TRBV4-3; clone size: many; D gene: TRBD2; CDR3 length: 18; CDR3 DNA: TGCGCCAGCAGCCCGGGACTAGCGGGGGACCCATGGACAGATACGCAGTATTTT; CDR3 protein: CASSPGLAGDPWTDTQYF
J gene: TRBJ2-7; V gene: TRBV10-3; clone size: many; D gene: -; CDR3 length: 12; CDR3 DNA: TGTGCCATCAGTTCCCTTGAGTACGAGCAGTACTTC; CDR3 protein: CAISSLEYEQYF
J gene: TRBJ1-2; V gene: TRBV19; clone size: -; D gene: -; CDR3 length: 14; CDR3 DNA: TGTGCCAGTAGTATAGTGTCCGGGGACTATGGCTACACCTTC; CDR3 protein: CASSIVSGDYGYTF
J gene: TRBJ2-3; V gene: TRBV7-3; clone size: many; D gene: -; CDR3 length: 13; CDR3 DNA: TGTGCCAGCAGCTTAGGTAGAGGGGATACGCAGTATTTT; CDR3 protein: CASSLGRGDTQYF
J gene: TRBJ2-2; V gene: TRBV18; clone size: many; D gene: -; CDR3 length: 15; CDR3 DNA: TGTGCCAGCTCACCAGCTATCGCGAACACCGGGGAGCTGTTTTTT; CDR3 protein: CASSPAIANTGELFF
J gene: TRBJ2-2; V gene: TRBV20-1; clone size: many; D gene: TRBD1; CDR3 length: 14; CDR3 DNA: TGCAGTGCGCCGGGACAGGGCGACACCGGGGAGCTGTTTTTT; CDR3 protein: CSAPGQGDTGELFF
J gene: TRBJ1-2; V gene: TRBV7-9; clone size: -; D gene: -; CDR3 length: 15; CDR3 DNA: TGTGCCAGCAGCTTAGGACAAACAGGGAGCTATGGCTACACCTTC; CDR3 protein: CASSLGQTGSYGYTF
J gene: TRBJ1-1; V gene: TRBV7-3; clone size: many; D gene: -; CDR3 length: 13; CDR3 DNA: TGTGCCAGCGCCACTGACAGAGACACTGAAGCTTTCTTT; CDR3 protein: CASATDRDTEAFF
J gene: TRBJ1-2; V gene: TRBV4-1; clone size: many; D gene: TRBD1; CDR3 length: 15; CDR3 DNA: TGCGCCAGCAGCCAGGGGGACAGGGGAAGCTATGGCTACACCTTC; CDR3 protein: CASSQGDRGSYGYTF
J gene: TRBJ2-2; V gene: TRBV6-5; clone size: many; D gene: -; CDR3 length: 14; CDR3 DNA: TGTGCCAGCAGTCGGGACTTAAACACCGGGGAGCTGTTTTTT; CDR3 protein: CASSRDLNTGELFF
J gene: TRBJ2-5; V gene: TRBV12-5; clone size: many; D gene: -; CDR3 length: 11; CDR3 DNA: TGTGCTAGTGGTCGTGGAGAGACCCAGTACTTC; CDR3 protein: CASGRGETQYF
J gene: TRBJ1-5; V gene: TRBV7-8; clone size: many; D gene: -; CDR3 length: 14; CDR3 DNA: TGTGCCAGCAGCCAGGACCGAAGCAATCAGCCCCAGCATTTT; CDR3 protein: CASSQDRSNQPQHF
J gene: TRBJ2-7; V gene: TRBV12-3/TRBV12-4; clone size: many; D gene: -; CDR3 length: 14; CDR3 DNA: TGTGCCAGCAGCGAGGGGCAGTCCTCCTACGAGCAGTACTTC; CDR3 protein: CASSEGQSSYEQYF
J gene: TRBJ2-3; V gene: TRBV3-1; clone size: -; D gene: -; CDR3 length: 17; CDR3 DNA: TGTGCCAGCAGCCAAGACTTGAGGGGCCGGGGAACAGATACGCAGTATTTT; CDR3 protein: CASSQDLRGRGTDTQYF
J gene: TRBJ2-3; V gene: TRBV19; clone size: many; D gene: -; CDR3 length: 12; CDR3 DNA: TGTGCCACAGGCGGGATCCCTGATACGCAGTATTTT; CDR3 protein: CATGGIPDTQYF
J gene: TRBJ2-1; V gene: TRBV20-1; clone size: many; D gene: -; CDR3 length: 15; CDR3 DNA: TGCAGTGCGAAAGACGACCTAAATCCATACAATGAGCAGTTCTTC; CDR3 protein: CSAKDDLNPYNEQFF
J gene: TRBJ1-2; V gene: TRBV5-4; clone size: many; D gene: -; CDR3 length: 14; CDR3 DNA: TGTGCCAGCAGCTCCCCTGATGGGGGGTATGGCTACACCTTC; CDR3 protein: CASSSPDGGYGYTF
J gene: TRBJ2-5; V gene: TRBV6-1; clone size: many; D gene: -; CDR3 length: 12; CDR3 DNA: TGTGCCAGCAGTGCCACCGTGGAGACCCAGTACTTC; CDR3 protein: CASSATVETQYF
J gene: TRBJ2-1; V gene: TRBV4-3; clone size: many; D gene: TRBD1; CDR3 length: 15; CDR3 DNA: TGCGCCAGCAGCCAGACTAAGGGGGCCGGAAATGAGCAGTTCTTC; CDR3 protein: CASSQTKGAGNEQFF
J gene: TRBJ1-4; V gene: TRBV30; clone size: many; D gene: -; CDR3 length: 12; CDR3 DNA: TGTGCCTGGGGCAGGGGCCGCGAAAAACTGTTTTTT; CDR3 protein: CAWGRGREKLFF
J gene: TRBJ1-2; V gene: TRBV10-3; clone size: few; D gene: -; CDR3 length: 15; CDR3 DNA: TGTGTCATCACCCGTAACAGGGAGACTTTCTATGGCTACACCTTC; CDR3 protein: CVITRNRETFYGYTF
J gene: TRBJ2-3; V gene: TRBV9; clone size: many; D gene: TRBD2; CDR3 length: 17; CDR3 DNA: TGTGCCAGCAGCGCGACTAGCGGGACCCTGCAGAAAGATACGCAGTATTTT; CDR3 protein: CASSATSGTLQKDTQYF
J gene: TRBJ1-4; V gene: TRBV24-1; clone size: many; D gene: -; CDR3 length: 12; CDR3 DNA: TGTGCCACCAGTGATTTGTCCCGAAAACTGTTTTTT; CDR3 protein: CATSDLSRKLFF
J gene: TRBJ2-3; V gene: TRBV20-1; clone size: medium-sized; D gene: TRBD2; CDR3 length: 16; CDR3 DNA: TGCAGTGCTAGAGATGGGGCGGGAGTACGCACAGATACGCAGTATTTT; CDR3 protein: CSARDGAGVRTDTQYF
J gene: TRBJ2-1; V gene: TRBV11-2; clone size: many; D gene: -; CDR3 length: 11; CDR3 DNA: TGTGCCAGCAGCCCAGTCAATGAGCAGTTCTTC; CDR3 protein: CASSPVNEQFF
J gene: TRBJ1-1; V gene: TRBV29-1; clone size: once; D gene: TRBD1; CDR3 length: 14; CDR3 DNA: TGCAGCGTTGTCAGGGGGACACTCAACACTGAAGCTTTCTTT; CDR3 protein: CSVVRGTLNTEAFF
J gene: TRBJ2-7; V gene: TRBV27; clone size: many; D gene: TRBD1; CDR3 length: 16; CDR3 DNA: TGTGCCAGCAGTACCACGGACAGGGCGGCCGGGGGCGAGCAGTACTTC; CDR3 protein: CASSTTDRAAGGEQYF
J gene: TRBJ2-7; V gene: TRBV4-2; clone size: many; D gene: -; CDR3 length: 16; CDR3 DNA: TGTGCCAGCAGCCTCCAACCAGGGGGGGGTTCCTACGAGCAGTACTTC; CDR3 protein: CASSLQPGGGSYEQYF
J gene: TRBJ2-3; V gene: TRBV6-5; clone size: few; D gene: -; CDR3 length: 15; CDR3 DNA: TGTGCCAGCAGCCTCTCGATCGCTAGCACAGATACGCAGTATTTT; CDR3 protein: CASSLSIASTDTQYF
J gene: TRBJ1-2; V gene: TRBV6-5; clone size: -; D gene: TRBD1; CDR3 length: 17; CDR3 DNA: TGTGCCAGCAGTTACGTGGGACCGGGACAGGGATACTATGGCTACACCTTC; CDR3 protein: CASSYVGPGQGYYGYTF
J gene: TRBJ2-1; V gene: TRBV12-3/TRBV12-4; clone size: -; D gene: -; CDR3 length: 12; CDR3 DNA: TGTGCCAGCAGTCCCGAAAAGGAGGAGCAGTTCTTC; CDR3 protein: CASSPEKEEQFF
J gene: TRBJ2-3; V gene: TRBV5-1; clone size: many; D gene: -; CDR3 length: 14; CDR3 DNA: TGCGCCAGCAGCTTGGAGGGTTCGGGAGATACGCAGTATTTT; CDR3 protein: CASSLEGSGDTQYF
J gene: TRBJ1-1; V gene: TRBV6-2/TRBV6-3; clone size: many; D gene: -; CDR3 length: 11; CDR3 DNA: TGTGCCAGCAGCCCCCGCGTTGCTGCTTTCTTT; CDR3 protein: CASSPRVAAFF
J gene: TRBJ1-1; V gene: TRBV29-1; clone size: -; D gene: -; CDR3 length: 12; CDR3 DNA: TGCAGCGTTGATAGGATGAACACTGAAGCTTTCTTT; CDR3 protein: CSVDRMNTEAFF
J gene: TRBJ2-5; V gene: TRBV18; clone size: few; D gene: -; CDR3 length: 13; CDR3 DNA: TGTGCCAGCTCACCGAGGCGGGAAGAGACCCAGTACTTC; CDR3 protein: CASSPRREETQYF
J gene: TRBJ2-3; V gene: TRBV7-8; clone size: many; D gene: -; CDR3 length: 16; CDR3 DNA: TGTGCCAGCAGCTTAGCTTCGGGCGGTACCACAGATACGCAGTATTTT; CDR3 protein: CASSLASGGTTDTQYF
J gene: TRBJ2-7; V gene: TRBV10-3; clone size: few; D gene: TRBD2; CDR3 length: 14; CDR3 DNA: TGTGCCATCAGAGGACTAGCGGGTCGCTACGAGCAGTACTTC; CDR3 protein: CAIRGLAGRYEQYF
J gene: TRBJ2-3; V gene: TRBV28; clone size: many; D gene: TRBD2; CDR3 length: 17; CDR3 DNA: TGTGCCAGCAGTTCCCCATTGGGACTAGCGGATACAGATACGCAGTATTTT; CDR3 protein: CASSSPLGLADTDTQYF
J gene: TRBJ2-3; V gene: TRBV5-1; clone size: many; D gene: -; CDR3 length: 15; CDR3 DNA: TGCGCCAGCAGCGGAACAGACTGGGGTCGGGATACGCAGTATTTT; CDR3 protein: CASSGTDWGRDTQYF
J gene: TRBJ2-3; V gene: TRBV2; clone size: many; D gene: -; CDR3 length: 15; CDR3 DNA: TGTGCCAGCAGTAGGGACGGATTGGGCGTCGATACGCAGTATTTT; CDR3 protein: CASSRDGLGVDTQYF
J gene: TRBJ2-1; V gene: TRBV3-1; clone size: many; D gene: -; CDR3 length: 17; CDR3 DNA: TGTGCCAGCAGCACCCTTTTGATTGGGGCGCCACACAATGAGCAGTTCTTC; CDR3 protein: CASSTLLIGAPHNEQFF
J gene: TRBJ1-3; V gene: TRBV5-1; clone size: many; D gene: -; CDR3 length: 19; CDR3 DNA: TGCGCCAGCAGCTTGGAGGCAGGTGCAGGACGATTCTCTGGAAACACCATATATTTT; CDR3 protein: CASSLEAGAGRFSGNTIYF
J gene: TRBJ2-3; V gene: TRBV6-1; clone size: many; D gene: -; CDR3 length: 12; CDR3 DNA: TGTGCCAGCGTCCTCGACACAGATACGCAGTATTTT; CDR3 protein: CASVLDTDTQYF
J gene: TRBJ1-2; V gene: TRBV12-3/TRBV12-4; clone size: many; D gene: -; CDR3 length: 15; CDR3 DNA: TGTGCCAGCAGTGATACTGGGACTTTTAACTATGGCTACACCTTC; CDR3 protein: CASSDTGTFNYGYTF